A single sample gave rise to the 26 T cell receptor beta chains below, sequenced in a study of Tregs in tolerant kidney transplant recipients. Here immunoSEQ multiplex PCR was the method, and the copy in TCRdb shows in-frame clones only, minus some. The table has 54,000 or so clones, over 80% seen once; the top ten hold 13% to 15%. Mixed chimerism was transient after nonmyeloablative marrow transplants from related graft donors. The sequenced sample was CD8+ T cells from blood (PBMCs), obtained 24 months after the transplant. These receptors were collected from a human patient who received a combined kidney and bone marrow transplant. The T cells may come from the graft donor.

The V gene is TRBV19, the J gene TRBJ2-1, with 7 bases aligning to TRBD1. Germline V gene lookup returns CDR1 LNHDA and CDR2 SQIVND (reference sequence). CDR3 length: 15 residues. V dropped 7 bases and J dropped 2; count of bases not matched to a gene: 8. DNA for the CDR3: TGTGCCAGTAAACAGGGGCCCAGCGCCTACAATGAGCAGTTCTTC. Translated, it gives CASKQGPSAYNEQFF.

V is TRBV4-1 and J is TRBJ1-1; D possibly corresponds to TRBD1 (5 bases). The CDR3 extends over 14 amino acids. The germline gives CDR1 MGHRA, CDR2 YSYEKL. V gave up 1 base and J gave up 4 bases, with 10 bases separating them. CDR3 nucleotides: TGCGCCAGCAGCCAAGGGTGGGGGGTCACTGAAGCTTTCTTT. Translation: CASSQGWGVTEAFF.

V and J are TRBV7-9 and TRBJ2-3, with a tentative D call TRBD2 (5 bases). The CDR3 length is 14 residues. Trimming pared 4 bases from V and 8 bases from J, leaving 16 bases between. Germline V CDR1 and CDR2: SEHNR, FQNEAQ (reference sequence). In DNA form, the CDR3 reads TGTGCCAGCAGCTCTATTCCGGGATGGTCTACGCAGTATTTT. Protein product: CASSSIPGWSTQYF.

The chain uses TRBV6-6 and TRBJ2-7; 13 positions agree with TRBD2. Germline CDR1 MNHNY, CDR2 SVGAGI (reference sequence). This CDR3 has 15 amino acids. With 6 bases clipped from V and 1 base from J, the junction kept 3 bases outside the gene matches. The CDR3 DNA sequence: TGTGCCAGCAGAGGGACTAGCGGGATTTCCTACGAGCAGTACTTC. Its translation: CASRGTSGISYEQYF.

Of note for this clone: Other nucleotide sequences in the sample specify the same CDR3. The chain recombines TRBV9 with TRBJ2-6; D is unclear. Germline values: CDR1 SGDLS, CDR2 YYNGEE. V was shortened by 4 bases and J by 0 bases, with 8 bases between the two germline ends. The CDR3 has 15 amino acids. CDR3 protein: CASSPPSSGANVLTF. The DNA of the CDR3 is TGTGCCAGCAGCCCCCCTAGCTCTGGGGCCAACGTCCTGACTTTC.

V usage is TRBV6-6 and J usage is TRBJ2-7; D is ambiguous. With 5 bases removed from V and 6 bases from J, the gap between germline ends came to 11 bases. CDR3 size: 12 residues. Germline CDR1 reads MNHNY; CDR2 reads SVGAGI (reference sequence). CDR3 bases: TGTGCCAGCAGTAAATCCCCCTCCGAGCAGTACTTC. Its protein product is CASSKSPSEQYF.

J is TRBJ2-2 and V is TRBV7-8; TRBD1 matches 9 bases. This CDR3 spans 16 amino acids. Germline CDR1 and CDR2: SGHVS and FQNEAQ. V was clipped by 7 bases and J by 6 bases; unmatched bases: 12. The CDR3 sequence is CASNVPGQGLSGELFF. CDR3 DNA: TGTGCCAGCAACGTCCCGGGACAGGGTCTCTCCGGGGAGCTGTTTTTT.

The chain employs TRBV5-1 and TRBJ2-7; TRBD1 might be the D (5 bases). Trimming stripped 1 base from V and 0 bases from J, with 8 bases between. The CDR3 totals 14 residues. From germline, CDR1 is SGHRS and CDR2 YFSETQ. Here the CDR3 reads CASSLQGSSYEQYF. The CDR3 DNA follows: TGCGCCAGCAGCTTGCAGGGCAGCTCCTACGAGCAGTACTTC.

The rearrangement links TRBV30 to TRBJ2-5; D remains unclear. V shed 1 base and J shed 4 bases, with 13 bases lying between them. This CDR3 region has 14 residues. Germline lookup yields CDR1 GTSNPN and CDR2 SVGIG (reference sequence). Here the CDR3 reads CAWSENSNGETQYF. Here the CDR3 DNA reads TGTGCCTGGAGTGAAAACAGCAATGGAGAGACCCAGTACTTC.

The rearrangement joins TRBV6-5 to TRBJ1-1, with unresolved D. Germline V gene lookup returns CDR1 MNHEY and CDR2 SVGAGI. V shed 4 bases and J shed 0 bases, with 6 bases lying between them. The CDR3 has 13 amino acids. CDR3 protein: CASSLLLNTEAFF. The CDR3, as DNA: TGTGCCAGCAGTTTGTTATTGAACACTGAAGCTTTCTTT.

Regarding this clone: A junction end diverges from the germline sequence, so it may reflect a read error. CDR3 nucleotide sequence: TGTGCCAGCGGCGTATCCCGGGGCGAGCAGTACTTC. As protein: CASGVSRGEQYF. This rearrangement joins TRBV9 to TRBJ2-7, with D perhaps matching TRBD2 (5 bases). Germline assignment: CDR1 SGDLS and CDR2 YYNGEE. The CDR3 has 12 amino acids. The full variable domain, with the rest looked up from reference TRBV9 and TRBJ2-7, is DSGVTQTPKHLITATGQRVTLRCSPRSGDLSVYWYQQSLDQGLQFLIQYYNGEERAKGNILERFSAQQFPDLHSELNLSSLELGDSALYFCASGVSRGEQYFGPGTRLTVT.

CDR3 nucleotide sequence: TGTGCCAGCAGCTTTTGGGGACTGCTTGGAAACACCATATATTTT. Its protein product is CASSFWGLLGNTIYF. The chain is built from TRBV5-8 and TRBJ1-3, with D maybe TRBD1 (5 bases). V was shortened by 2 bases and J by 3 bases, with 12 bases between the two germline ends. There are 15 residues in the CDR3. Germline-derived CDR1 and CDR2 are SGHTS and YDEGEE.

CDR3 DNA sequence: TGTGCCTGGTCCGGGACAGGGTCTGAGGGCTACACCTTC. This encodes CAWSGTGSEGYTF. V and J are TRBV30 and TRBJ1-2; TRBD1 matches 9 bases. The CDR3 spans 13 residues. The germline CDR1 and CDR2 sequences are GTSNPN and SVGIG (reference sequence). J was trimmed by 8 bases and V by 5 bases; bases with no gene match: 9.

About this clone itself: Other nucleotide sequences from this sample produce the same CDR3. The V gene is TRBV7-2, the J gene TRBJ1-6; 9 bases map to TRBD1. The CDR3 contains 17 residues. After removal of 2 bases from V and 2 bases from J, the junction contained 4 bases not matched to a gene. Germline lookup yields CDR1 SGHTA and CDR2 FQGNSA. In DNA form, the CDR3 reads TGTGCCAGCAGCTTAACAGGGACAGGGACCTATAATTCACCCCTCCACTTT. Encoded protein: CASSLTGTGTYNSPLHF.

The DNA for the CDR3 is TGTGCCAGCAGCTTAACCCATGGGACAGGGGGCCCCTACAATGAGCAGTTCTTC. It translates to CASSLTHGTGGPYNEQFF. The chain uses TRBV7-9 and TRBJ2-1, with 12 bases lining up with TRBD1. Germline loops: CDR1 SEHNR, CDR2 FQNEAQ (reference sequence). The CDR3 runs to 18 residues. The J segment lost 2 bases and the V segment lost 2 bases, leaving 7 bases of the junction unmatched. The whole variable domain, remainder taken from reference TRBV7-9 and TRBJ2-1, is DTGVSQNPRHKITKRGQNVTFRCDPISEHNRLYWYRQTLGQGPEFLTYFQNEAQLEKSRLLSDRFSAERPKGSFSTLEIQRTEQGDSAMYLCASSLTHGTGGPYNEQFFGPGTRLTVL.

The genes are TRBV7-2 and TRBJ2-1, with 14 bases lining up with TRBD2. This CDR3 is built from 14 residues. V lost 6 bases and J lost 8; bases outside the gene matches: 3. Germline V lookup: CDR1 SGHTA, CDR2 FQGNSA. The CDR3 sequence is CASRGLAGVDEQFF. DNA of the CDR3: TGTGCCAGCAGGGGACTAGCGGGAGTCGATGAGCAGTTCTTC.

The V call is TRBV28, the J call TRBJ2-7, with TRBD1 identical over 10 bases. This CDR3 region has 16 residues. CDR1 and CDR2 from the germline V gene are MDHEN and SYDVKM. The J segment lost 2 bases and the V segment lost 8 bases, leaving 12 bases of the junction unmatched. The DNA of the CDR3 is TGTGCCAGCTCCAGTTTAAGGGGGACAGGGGCCTACGAGCAGTACTTC. Encoded protein: CASSSLRGTGAYEQYF.

The CDR3 nucleotides are TGTGCCAGCAGCAAAACCGGGACAGGGTATGAAAAACTGTTTTTT. Protein: CASSKTGTGYEKLFF. This chain uses TRBV5-5 with TRBJ1-4; 9 bases align to TRBD1. Germline V lookup: CDR1 SGHKS, CDR2 YYEKEE (reference sequence). The CDR3 extends over 15 amino acids. The V segment lost 4 bases and the J segment 6 bases; nucleotides outside the gene matches: 7.

This rearrangement joins TRBV10-3 to TRBJ2-7, with 9 bases lining up with TRBD2. Germline V gene data show CDR1 as ENHRY and CDR2 as SYGVKD. The CDR3 totals 15 residues. After removal of 2 bases from V and 2 bases from J, the junction contained 4 bases not matched to a gene. DNA for the CDR3: TGTGCCATCAGTGAGGCTAGCGGGGTGGCCTACGAGCAGTACTTC. Amino acid sequence: CAISEASGVAYEQYF.

The V and J genes are TRBV4-3 and TRBJ2-7, with TRBD1 identical over 9 bases. Germline lookup yields CDR1 LGHNA and CDR2 YSLEER. The CDR3 has 15 amino acids. With V trimmed by 3 bases and J by 3 bases, 6 bases remained unmatched. CDR3 DNA sequence: TGCGCCAGCAGCCACACCGGGACAGGGTTCTACGAGCAGTACTTC. It specifies CASSHTGTGFYEQYF.

The chain joins TRBV4-1 to TRBJ2-7, with D maybe TRBD2 (6 bases). The CDR3 is 15 residues long. With 4 bases removed from V and 2 bases from J, the gap between germline ends came to 15 bases. The germline V gene has CDR1 MGHRA and CDR2 YSYEKL. CDR3 coding DNA: TGCGCCAGCAGCCTACAACTAGCTTCCCCCTACGAGCAGTACTTC. Encoded protein: CASSLQLASPYEQYF.

Note on this clone: The CDR3 end shows no conserved phenylalanine or tryptophan, and so a read error is likely. It is unclear where the CDR3 begins or ends on the DNA, so no DNA is shown, and the CDR3 is as TCRdb lists it. The CDR3 sequence: CASSLGSSAIAVVI. The V gene is TRBV5-6, the J gene TRBJ2-3; no DNA check was done on the table's D call, TRBD2. The germline gives CDR1 SGHDT, CDR2 YYEEEE. The CDR3 length equals 14 residues, ends included.

The rearrangement joins TRBV7-3 to TRBJ2-1; 9 bases agree with TRBD2. The V and J ends lost 6 bases and 0 bases, in that order; junction bases with no gene match: 3. The length of the CDR3 is 15 residues. Germline V gene lookup returns CDR1 SGHTA and CDR2 FQGTGA. CDR3 protein: CASRDSGSSYNEQFF. Written as DNA, the CDR3 is TGTGCCAGCAGGGATAGCGGGAGCTCCTACAATGAGCAGTTCTTC.

The gene calls are TRBV5-8 and TRBJ2-3; 9 nucleotides align to TRBD2. The J segment lost 3 bases and the V segment lost 4 bases, leaving 9 bases of the junction unmatched. Germline values: CDR1 SGHTS, CDR2 YDEGEE. CDR3 size: 16 residues. The CDR3: CASSPGIAGVTDTQYF. CDR3 nucleotide sequence: TGTGCCAGCAGCCCCGGGATAGCGGGAGTAACAGATACGCAGTATTTT. Variable domain in full (rest from reference TRBV5-8 and TRBJ2-3): EAGVTQSPTHLIKTRGQQATLRCSPISGHTSVYWYQQALGLGLQFLLWYDEGEERNRGNFPPRFSGRQFPNYSSELNVNALELEDSALYLCASSPGIAGVTDTQYFGPGTRLTVL.

The V and J genes are TRBV14 and TRBJ2-4; a weak D match, TRBD2 (6 bases). Trimming stripped 0 bases from V and 7 bases from J, with 13 bases between. CDR1 is SGHDN, CDR2 FVKESK, per germline. The CDR3 length is 15 residues. DNA for the CDR3: TGTGCCAGCAGCCAAGATGGGGGGTCCGGCAACATTCAGTACTTC. Its protein is CASSQDGGSGNIQYF.

The chain is built from TRBV7-2 and TRBJ1-3; D is ambiguous. V lost 3 bases and J lost 8, with 17 bases in between. Germline loops: CDR1 SGHTA, CDR2 FQGNSA. The length of the CDR3 is 15 residues. CDR3 nucleotide sequence: TGTGCCAGCAGCTTGAGGGCCTCCTGGGGATACACCATATATTTT. Encoded protein: CASSLRASWGYTIYF.